The sequence of this TCR beta chain was determined in a study of cytotoxic CD8 clonotypes in ibrutinib-treated CLL. The CDR3 totals 15 residues. Per germline, CDR1 MGHDK and CDR2 SYGVNS. V was clipped by 4 bases and J by 3 bases, with 16 bases between them. TCRdb's table, derived via immunoSEQ multiplex PCR, lists solely in-frame clones and lacks some. The top ten clones hold less than 30% of a sample with about 140,000 clones, 60% to 80% of them seen once. The study's findings and limits: Baseline clonality, above age-matched healthy donor levels, tracked circulating CD8+ T-cell counts. Treatment left the uncommon public clonotypes either contracted or stable in frequency.

This clone was observed a single time. Antigen: not known. The V call is TRBV25-1, the J call TRBJ2-7, with D unresolved. Sample: PBMCs, taken after 12 months of ibrutinib treatment. This TCR derives from a human donor with chronic lymphocytic leukemia. CDR3 bases: TGTGCCAGCAGTGCCCCGGGCTCCATGGGCTACGAGCAGTACTTC. This translates into CASSAPGSMGYEQYF.